One sample yielded the 27 T cell receptor beta chains listed below, sequenced in a study of T cell responses to AZD1222 COVID-19 vaccine. The repertoire was sequenced with immunoSEQ multiplex PCR; TCRdb's copy has only in-frame clones and lacks some. The table records about 160,000 clones, roughly 90% of them present only once. The sequenced sample was peripheral blood, obtained on day 0 of AZD1222 vaccination. Every receptor here comes from an adult in good health.

The rearrangement links TRBV27 to TRBJ1-4; D remains unclear. Trimming shortened V by 3 bases and J by 8 bases, and 10 bases separated the two germline ends. The CDR3 is 13 amino acids. Germline V gene sequence: CDR1 MNHEY, CDR2 SMNVEV (reference sequence). The CDR3 loop reads CASSLIAGEKLFF. The DNA for the CDR3 is TGTGCCAGCAGTTTGATCGCCGGAGAAAAACTGTTTTTT.

The chain recombines TRBV4-2 with TRBJ2-3; maybe TRBD2 (6 bases). V lost 4 bases, J lost 1 base, and 9 bases lay in between. Germline CDR1 LGHNA, CDR2 YNFKEQ. The CDR3 loop spans 14 amino acids. The CDR3 is CASSPPGGTDTQYF. CDR3 nucleotides: TGTGCCAGCAGCCCCCCGGGAGGCACAGATACGCAGTATTTT.

The chain joins TRBV6-5 to TRBJ2-7, with a tentative D call TRBD1 (6 bases). Germline lookup yields CDR1 MNHEY and CDR2 SVGAGI. V lost 5 bases, J lost 2 bases, and 16 bases lay in between. This CDR3 is 15 amino acids long. The chain's CDR3 is CASSLDSGAPYEQYF. CDR3 DNA: TGTGCCAGCAGTCTGGACAGTGGGGCCCCCTACGAGCAGTACTTC.

The genes are TRBV6-5 and TRBJ1-4; no definite D call. CDR3 size: 14 residues. The germline V gene has CDR1 MNHEY and CDR2 SVGAGI. V was trimmed by 6 bases and J by 2 bases, leaving 10 bases between them. CDR3 in DNA: TGTGCCAGCAGCCGCGGACTCACTAATGAAAAACTGTTTTTT. Its translation is CASSRGLTNEKLFF.

The CDR3 region is CASSLLAGGVGANYGYTF. CDR3 nucleotides: TGTGCCAGCAGCTTATTGGCAGGGGGCGTTGGAGCTAACTATGGCTACACCTTC. V usage is TRBV7-9 and J usage is TRBJ1-2; 8 nucleotides line up with TRBD1. Germline CDR1 and CDR2: SEHNR and FQNEAQ (reference sequence). CDR3 size: 18 residues. The ends lost 2 bases at V and 0 bases at J; junction bases unmatched: 11.

The chain couples TRBV28 to TRBJ1-2, with a tentative D call TRBD1 (6 bases). Deletions cut 6 bases from V and 4 bases from J, with 21 bases between. The CDR3 covers 16 residues. Per germline, CDR1 MDHEN and CDR2 SYDVKM. CDR3 region: CASSRTGSQGTYGYTF. In DNA, the CDR3 is TGTGCCAGCAGCCGCACCGGGTCCCAGGGGACCTATGGCTACACCTTC.

This chain uses TRBV27 with TRBJ1-2; 8 bases line up with TRBD1. The CDR3 has 15 residues. The V and J ends lost 7 bases and 3 bases, in that order; junction bases with no gene match: 10. Germline values: CDR1 MNHEY, CDR2 SMNVEV (reference sequence). In DNA, the CDR3 is TGTGCCAGCAAAGACCCGGCGACAGGGGACTATGGCTACACCTTC. Its protein is CASKDPATGDYGYTF.

The chain combines TRBV5-8 with TRBJ1-3, with no clear D. Germline values: CDR1 SGHTS, CDR2 YDEGEE. The CDR3 consists of 13 residues. V dropped 0 bases and J dropped 4 bases, with 5 bases sitting between them. The CDR3 protein is CASSLEEGNTIYF. CDR3 DNA sequence: TGTGCCAGCAGCTTGGAGGAGGGAAACACCATATATTTT. Variable domain in full (rest from reference TRBV5-8 and TRBJ1-3): EAGVTQSPTHLIKTRGQQATLRCSPISGHTSVYWYQQALGLGLQFLLWYDEGEERNRGNFPPRFSGRQFPNYSSELNVNALELEDSALYLCASSLEEGNTIYFGEGSWLTVV.

The chain uses TRBV27 and TRBJ2-5; D not certain. V lost 9 bases, J lost 0 bases, and 8 bases lay in between. The germline V gene encodes CDR1 MNHEY and CDR2 SMNVEV (reference sequence). The CDR3 contains 12 residues. The CDR3 bases are TGTGCCAGTGGACGTCACCAAGAGACCCAGTACTTC. This translates into CASGRHQETQYF.

The chain is built from TRBV30 and TRBJ2-7; 8 bases match TRBD1. The V gene end was trimmed by 6 bases and the J gene end by 3 bases; junction bases not matched to a gene: 7. The germline V gene encodes CDR1 GTSNPN and CDR2 SVGIG (reference sequence). CDR3 length: 13 residues. CDR3 sequence reads: CACGRGQGYEQYF. CDR3 DNA: TGTGCCTGTGGTCGAGGACAGGGCTACGAGCAGTACTTC.

This chain connects TRBV5-6 to TRBJ1-1; TRBD1 might be the D (5 bases). This CDR3 spans 14 amino acids. V lost 2 bases and J 0 bases, leaving 8 bases between the germline ends. The V gene's germline CDR1 is SGHDT and CDR2 YYEEEE. This CDR3 is CASSFRGLNTEAFF. The DNA for the CDR3 is TGTGCCAGCAGCTTCCGGGGGTTGAACACTGAAGCTTTCTTT. Complete variable domain (other parts from reference TRBV5-6 and TRBJ1-1): DAGVTQSPTHLIKTRGQQVTLRCSPKSGHDTVSWYQQALGQGPQFIFQYYEEEERQRGNFPDRFSGHQFPNYSSELNVNALLLGDSALYLCASSFRGLNTEAFFGQGTRLTVV.

The chain is built from TRBV18 and TRBJ1-4, with 8 bases matching TRBD1. CDR3 length equals 15 residues. The germline V gene has CDR1 KGHSH and CDR2 LQKENI. The V gene end was trimmed by 5 bases and the J gene end by 13 bases; junction bases not matched to a gene: 15. CDR3 in amino acids: CASSADRVQAAGLFF. CDR3 nucleotide sequence: TGTGCCAGCTCAGCGGACAGGGTTCAGGCCGCGGGACTGTTTTTT.

V is TRBV7-9 and J is TRBJ1-1; D not certain. The V end lost 6 bases, the J end lost 4 bases, and 18 bases lay between the germline ends. Germline CDR1 is SEHNR and CDR2 is FQNEAQ (reference sequence). The CDR3 is made up of 15 amino acids. The CDR3 loop is CASSFSLDPLTEAFF. The DNA of the CDR3 is TGTGCCAGCAGTTTTAGTTTAGACCCCCTCACTGAAGCTTTCTTT.

This clone was seen once. This chain uses TRBV28 with TRBJ1-2; possible D gene TRBD1, 5 bases. The CDR3 is made up of 13 amino acids. V was trimmed by 3 bases and J by 7 bases, leaving 12 bases between them. Germline-derived CDR1 and CDR2 are MDHEN and SYDVKM. The CDR3 bases are TGTGCCAGCAGTTTGGTAGGAGGGGTTGGCTACACCTTC. Translated, it gives CASSLVGGVGYTF.

The chain employs TRBV24-1 and TRBJ2-1; D tentatively reads TRBD1 or TRBD2 (6 bases each). This CDR3 is 15 amino acids long. V dropped 7 bases and J dropped 0 bases, with 12 bases sitting between them. Per the germline V gene, CDR1 is KGHDR and CDR2 is SFDVKD. CDR3 nucleotide sequence: TGTGCCACCAGCCCGGGGGCCCCCTCCTACAATGAGCAGTTCTTC. This encodes CATSPGAPSYNEQFF.

The rearrangement joins TRBV7-8 to TRBJ2-7; 12 bases are a match to TRBD2. V gave up 5 bases and J gave up 0 bases; unmatched junction bases: 5. The CDR3 loop spans 16 amino acids. Germline V gene sequence: CDR1 SGHVS, CDR2 FQNEAQ. DNA for the CDR3: TGTGCCAGCAGCCCCCGGACTAGCGGGGCCTCCTACGAGCAGTACTTC. Its protein is CASSPRTSGASYEQYF.

The CDR3 loop reads CASSLVSTDTQYF. The CDR3 DNA follows: TGTGCCAGCAGCTTAGTAAGCACAGATACGCAGTATTTT. This rearrangement joins TRBV11-2 to TRBJ2-3; D not resolved. CDR3 length: 13 amino acids. Trimming stripped 1 base from V and 0 bases from J, with 2 bases between. CDR1 and CDR2 (germline): SGHAT, FQNNGV.

The rearrangement links TRBV28 to TRBJ2-5; TRBD1 matches at 7 bases. V lost 5 bases and J lost 2; bases outside the gene matches: 8. Germline lookup yields CDR1 MDHEN and CDR2 SYDVKM. The CDR3 length is 15 residues. The CDR3 region is CASSPLGQKQETQYF. The CDR3 DNA follows: TGTGCCAGCAGTCCCCTGGGACAGAAACAAGAGACCCAGTACTTC. The variable domain in full, completed from reference TRBV28 and TRBJ2-5, reads DVKVTQSSRYLVKRTGEKVFLECVQDMDHENMFWYRQDPGLGLRLIYFSYDVKMKEKGDIPEGYSVSREKKERFSLILESASTNQTSMYLCASSPLGQKQETQYFGPGTRLLVL.

The V call is TRBV7-8, the J call TRBJ2-2; tentatively, D is TRBD1 (5 bases). The CDR3 is made up of 17 amino acids. Trimming took off 5 bases at V and 0 bases at J, with 16 bases between the two ends. Germline CDR1 is SGHVS and CDR2 is FQNEAQ. CDR3 protein: CASSTRDSFANTGELFF. Here the CDR3 DNA reads TGTGCCAGCAGCACCAGAGACAGCTTCGCGAACACCGGGGAGCTGTTTTTT.

The sample holds a few counts of this clone. The V gene is TRBV28, the J gene TRBJ2-7; D remains unclear. The germline CDR1 and CDR2 sequences are MDHEN and SYDVKM. This CDR3 spans 13 amino acids. Trimming cost V 10 bases and J 0 bases, with 13 bases left between them. The CDR3 nucleotides are TGTGCCATCGACGCGCCGGGCTCCTACGAGCAGTACTTC. Encoded protein: CAIDAPGSYEQYF.

As DNA, the CDR3 is TGCGCCAGCAGCTCCGACTCGGGGGGGGCTGGCTACACCTTC. Its protein is CASSSDSGGAGYTF. This sequence joins TRBV5-1 and TRBJ1-2; possibly TRBD1 for D (6 bases). Germline CDR1 reads SGHRS; CDR2 reads YFSETQ. The CDR3 loop spans 14 amino acids. The V end was cut by 3 bases, the J end by 7 bases, with 16 bases between.

This sequence joins TRBV20-1 and TRBJ2-3; 9 bases map to TRBD1. Per germline, CDR1 DFQATT and CDR2 SNEGSKA (reference sequence). V lost 3 bases and J lost 2; bases outside the gene matches: 15. The length of the CDR3 is 18 residues. The CDR3 DNA follows: TGCAGTGCTAGTCCCGAAGTAGTGTGGGACAGGGACACAGATACGCAGTATTTT. It translates to CSASPEVVWDRDTDTQYF.

The J gene is TRBJ1-1, the V gene TRBV2; D gene unclear. Germline CDR1 and CDR2: SNHLY and FYNNEI. V was cut by 6 bases and J by 7 bases, with 18 bases left in between. The CDR3 sequence is 14 residues long. CDR3 protein: CASSPYTSGLEAFF. CDR3 sequence (DNA): TGTGCCAGCAGCCCTTACACCAGCGGCCTTGAAGCTTTCTTT. Full variable domain (remainder filled in from reference TRBV2 and TRBJ1-1): EPEVTQTPSHQVTQMGQEVILRCVPISNHLYFYWYRQILGQKVEFLVSFYNNEISEKSEIFDDQFSVERPDGSNFTLKIRSTKLEDSAMYFCASSPYTSGLEAFFGQGTRLTVV.

The genes are TRBV7-3 and TRBJ1-1; 8 bases match TRBD1. The trim removed 5 bases at V and 11 bases at J, leaving 10 bases unmatched. Germline V gene lookup returns CDR1 SGHTA and CDR2 FQGTGA. The CDR3 has 13 amino acids. CDR3 residues: CASSLSPGQDAFF. The CDR3 bases are TGTGCCAGCAGCCTAAGTCCGGGACAGGATGCTTTCTTT. The full variable domain, with the rest looked up from reference TRBV7-3 and TRBJ1-1, is GAGVSQTPSNKVTEKGKYVELRCDPISGHTALYWYRQSLGQGPEFLIYFQGTGAADDSGLPNDRFFAVRPEGSVSTLKIQRTERGDSAVYLCASSLSPGQDAFFGQGTRLTVV.

The genes are TRBV7-9 and TRBJ1-6; a possible D gene is TRBD1 (5 bases). Germline V gene sequence: CDR1 SEHNR, CDR2 FQNEAQ (reference sequence). V lost 5 bases and J lost 3, with 8 bases in between. This CDR3 contains 14 residues. Written as DNA, the CDR3 is TGTGCCAGCAGCACTGACAGCTATAATTCACCCCTCCACTTT. It codes for CASSTDSYNSPLHF. Together with reference TRBV7-9 and TRBJ1-6, the CDR3 gives the full variable domain: DTGVSQNPRHKITKRGQNVTFRCDPISEHNRLYWYRQTLGQGPEFLTYFQNEAQLEKSRLLSDRFSAERPKGSFSTLEIQRTEQGDSAMYLCASSTDSYNSPLHFGNGTRLTVT.

This chain joins TRBV6-6 and TRBJ1-3, with 9 bases matching TRBD1. The CDR3 is 17 amino acids. The trim removed 5 bases at V and 1 base at J, leaving 9 bases unmatched. Germline lookup yields CDR1 MNHNY and CDR2 SVGAGI (reference sequence). The CDR3 DNA is TGTGCCAGCAGTCCTCCGACAGGGGGGAGTTCTGGAAACACCATATATTTT. It specifies CASSPPTGGSSGNTIYF.

The rearrangement links TRBV3-1 (or the pseudogene TRBV3-2) to TRBJ2-7, with 7 bases aligning to TRBD1. From germline, CDR1 is LGHDT and CDR2 YNNKEL (reference sequence). The CDR3 runs 14 residues. The ends lost 5 bases at V and 3 bases at J; junction bases unmatched: 7. In nucleotides, the CDR3 is TGTGCCAGCAGCGACGACAGGGATCGCTACGAGCAGTACTTC. Protein product: CASSDDRDRYEQYF.